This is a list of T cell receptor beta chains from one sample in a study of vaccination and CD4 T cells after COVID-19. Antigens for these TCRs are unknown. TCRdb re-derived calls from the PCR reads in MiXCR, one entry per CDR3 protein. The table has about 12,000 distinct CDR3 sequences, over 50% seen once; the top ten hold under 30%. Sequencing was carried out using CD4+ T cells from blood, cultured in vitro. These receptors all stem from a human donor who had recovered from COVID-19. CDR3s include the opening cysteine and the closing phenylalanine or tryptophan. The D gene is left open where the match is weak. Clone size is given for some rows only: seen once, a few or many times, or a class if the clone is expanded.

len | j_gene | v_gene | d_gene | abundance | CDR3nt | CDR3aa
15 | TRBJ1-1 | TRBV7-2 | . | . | TGTGCCAGCAGCCTCATGGACACAATGAACACTGAAGCTTTCTTT | CASSLMDTMNTEAFF
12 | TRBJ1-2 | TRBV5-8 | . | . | TGTGCCAGCAGGAGGGGACTCGGTGGCTACACCTTC | CASRRGLGGYTF
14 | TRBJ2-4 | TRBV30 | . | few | TGTGCCTGGAGTGCGTCAGCCTCCGGAAACATTCAGTACTTC | CAWSASASGNIQYF
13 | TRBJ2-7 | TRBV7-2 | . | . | TGTGCCACATCGGGCAGGGGGGGGGACGAGCAGTACTTC | CATSGRGGDEQYF
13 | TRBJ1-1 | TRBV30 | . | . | TGTGCCTGGAGTCCAGTCCTGAACACTGAAGCTTTCTTT | CAWSPVLNTEAFF
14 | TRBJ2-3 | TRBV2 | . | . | TGTGCCAGCAGCTACAGGGAAGGGGCAGATACGCAGTATTTT | CASSYREGADTQYF
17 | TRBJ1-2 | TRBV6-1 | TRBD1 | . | TGTGCCAGCAGTGAAGCGCGGGGGACAGGGGGCCGGGTAGGCTACACCTTC | CASSEARGTGGRVGYTF
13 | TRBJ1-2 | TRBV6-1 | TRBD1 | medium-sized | TGTGCCAGCAGGACCGGGACAGGCTATGGCTACACCTTC | CASRTGTGYGYTF
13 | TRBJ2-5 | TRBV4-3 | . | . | TGCGCCAGCAGCCAAGGCAGGGTGGAGACCCAGTACTTC | CASSQGRVETQYF
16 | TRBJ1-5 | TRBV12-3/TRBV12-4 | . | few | TGTGCCAGCAGTCTGGGACCTCGAGACAGCAATCAGCCCCAGCATTTT | CASSLGPRDSNQPQHF
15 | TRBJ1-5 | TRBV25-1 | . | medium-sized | TGTGCCAGCAGCCCCAAAGGGTATGACAATCAGCCCCAGCATTTT | CASSPKGYDNQPQHF
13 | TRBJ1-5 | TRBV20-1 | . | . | TGCAGTGCTAGAGGGACAGAAGATCAGCCCCAGCATTTT | CSARGTEDQPQHF
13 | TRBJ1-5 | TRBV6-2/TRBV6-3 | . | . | TGTGCCGGCAGTTACGCGGGGAACCAGCCCCAGCATTTT | CAGSYAGNQPQHF
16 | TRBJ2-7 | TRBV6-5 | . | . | TGTGCCAGCAGTTACGGGCGGCCAGCTCCACAGGGCGAGCAGTACTTC | CASSYGRPAPQGEQYF
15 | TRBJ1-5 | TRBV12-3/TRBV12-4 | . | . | TGTGCCAGCAGCAGACAGCCGTGGAGCAATCAGCCCCAGCATTTT | CASSRQPWSNQPQHF
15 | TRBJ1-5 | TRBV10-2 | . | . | TGCGCCAGCAGTGCCCAGAGATATAGCAATCAGCCCCAGCATTTT | CASSAQRYSNQPQHF
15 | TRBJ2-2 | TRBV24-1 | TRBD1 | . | TGTGCCACCAGTGAAGGGGGCGCGGGCACCGGGGAGCTGTTTTTT | CATSEGGAGTGELFF
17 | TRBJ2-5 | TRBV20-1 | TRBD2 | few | TGCAGTGCCCTTCCCGCCCTTGCGGGGGGGCTTACGGAGACCCAGTACTTC | CSALPALAGGLTETQYF
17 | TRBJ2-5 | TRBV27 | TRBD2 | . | TGTGCCAGCAGCCAAGCCTTCCTAGCGGGGGTGCAAGAGACCCAGTACTTC | CASSQAFLAGVQETQYF
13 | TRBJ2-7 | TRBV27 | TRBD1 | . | TGTGCCAGCAGGACAGGGGTAAGCTACGAGCAGTACTTC | CASRTGVSYEQYF
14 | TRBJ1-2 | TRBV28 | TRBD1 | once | TGTGCCAGCAGTTGGCAGGGACAGAGACATGGCTACACCTTC | CASSWQGQRHGYTF
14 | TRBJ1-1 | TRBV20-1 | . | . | TGCAGTGCTAGAGTGGCACAGAGGAACACTGAAGCTTTCTTT | CSARVAQRNTEAFF
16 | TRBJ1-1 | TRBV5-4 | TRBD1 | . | TGTGCCAGCAGCTTGAGACAGGGGGCCATTGGCACTGAAGCTTTCTTT | CASSLRQGAIGTEAFF
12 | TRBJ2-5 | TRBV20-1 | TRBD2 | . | TGCCTTGCGACGGGGGGACAAGAGACCCAGTACTTC | CLATGGQETQYF
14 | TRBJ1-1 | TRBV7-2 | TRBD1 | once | TGTGCCAGCAGCTCCCGCAGGGGGGACACTGAAGCTTTCTTT | CASSSRRGDTEAFF
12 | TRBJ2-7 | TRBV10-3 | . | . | TGTGCCAACTCACTCCAGGGCTACGAGCAGTACTTC | CANSLQGYEQYF
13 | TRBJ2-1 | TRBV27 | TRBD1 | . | TGTGCCAGCAGTTGGACAGGGAGCAATGAGCAGTTCTTC | CASSWTGSNEQFF
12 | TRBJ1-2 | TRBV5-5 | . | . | TGTGCCAGCAGCTTGGATACCTGGGGCTACACCTTC | CASSLDTWGYTF
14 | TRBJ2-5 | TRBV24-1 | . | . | TGTGCCACCAGTGAACCCGGGGTGAGAGAGACCCAGTACTTC | CATSEPGVRETQYF
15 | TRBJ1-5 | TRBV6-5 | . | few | TGTGCCAGCAGTTACTCGAAAGGCGTGGATCAGCCCCAGCATTTT | CASSYSKGVDQPQHF
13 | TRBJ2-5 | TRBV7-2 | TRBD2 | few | TGTGCCAGCAGCTTGACTAGCGGGGTGACCCAGTACTTC | CASSLTSGVTQYF
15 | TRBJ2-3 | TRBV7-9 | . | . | TGTGCCGGTAGTTCAAGCGGGTCGGGCTTGGGTACGCAGTATTTT | CAGSSSGSGLGTQYF
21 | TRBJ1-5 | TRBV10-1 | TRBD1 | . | TGCGCCAGCAGTGAGACACGACAGGGGGCTACCCCACTGGATAGCAATCAGCCCCAGCATTTT | CASSETRQGATPLDSNQPQHF
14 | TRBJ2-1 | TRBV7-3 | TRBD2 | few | TGTGCCAGCAGCGCTAGCGGGGGATACAATGAGCAGTTCTTC | CASSASGGYNEQFF
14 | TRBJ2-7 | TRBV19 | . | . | TGTGCCAGTACCCCGTTCGCCTCCGGGCGCGAGCAGTACTTC | CASTPFASGREQYF